The 5 T cell receptor beta chains presented below share a single source sample, sequenced in a study of blood T cell repertoires in COVID-19. Clones were sequenced by immunoSEQ multiplex PCR, and TCRdb holds only the in-frame ones, with some missing. The sample includes 100,000 to 150,000 clones, roughly four fifths of them seen just once. The source material was peripheral blood. Receptor source: a man aged 25 to 45 with COVID-19, enrolled during active disease.

The chain is built from TRBV30 and TRBJ1-2; 9 bases are shared with TRBD1. Germline loops: CDR1 GTSNPN, CDR2 SVGIG (reference sequence). V lost 2 bases, J lost 6 bases, and 10 bases stayed unmatched. CDR3 length equals 15 residues. CDR3: CAWSRDRVSPDGYTF. The CDR3, as DNA: TGTGCCTGGAGTCGGGACAGGGTATCCCCCGATGGCTACACCTTC.

V usage is TRBV3-1 (or the pseudogene TRBV3-2) and J usage is TRBJ2-7, with D possibly TRBD2 on 7 matching bases. V gave up 10 bases and J gave up 7 bases, with 14 bases separating them. Germline CDR1 reads LGHDT; CDR2 reads YNNKEL (reference sequence). The CDR3 sequence is 11 residues long. This chain's CDR3 is CATRGAGEQYF. The DNA of the CDR3 is TGTGCCACCCGGGGGGCGGGGGAGCAGTACTTC.

The chain has TRBV29-1 and TRBJ2-7, with 9 bases identical to TRBD2. The V gene end was trimmed by 2 bases and the J gene end by 0 bases; junction bases not matched to a gene: 2. The germline gives CDR1 SQVTM, CDR2 ANQGSEA. This CDR3 spans 14 amino acids. CDR3 sequence reads: CSVETTSGSYEQYF. The CDR3 DNA reads as TGCAGCGTTGAAACGACTAGCGGCTCCTACGAGCAGTACTTC.

V gene TRBV28 combines with J gene TRBJ2-1; weak D call: TRBD2 (5 bases). CDR3 length: 14 residues. Per germline, CDR1 MDHEN and CDR2 SYDVKM. Trimming removed 8 bases from V and 6 bases from J, with 17 bases in between. CDR3 coding DNA: TGTGCCAGCGGATTAGGACTGGAGATCAATGAGCAGTTCTTC. It encodes CASGLGLEINEQFF.

Only one count was recorded for this clone. The chain recombines TRBV7-9 with TRBJ1-2, with a weak D call TRBD1 (6 bases). CDR1 is SEHNR, CDR2 FQNEAQ, per germline (reference sequence). V gave up 5 bases and J gave up 8 bases, with 21 bases separating them. The CDR3 covers 15 residues. The CDR3 coding sequence is TGTGCCAGCAGCCCTCCCGGCAGGGGCCGTGAGGGCTACACCTTC. It codes for CASSPPGRGREGYTF.